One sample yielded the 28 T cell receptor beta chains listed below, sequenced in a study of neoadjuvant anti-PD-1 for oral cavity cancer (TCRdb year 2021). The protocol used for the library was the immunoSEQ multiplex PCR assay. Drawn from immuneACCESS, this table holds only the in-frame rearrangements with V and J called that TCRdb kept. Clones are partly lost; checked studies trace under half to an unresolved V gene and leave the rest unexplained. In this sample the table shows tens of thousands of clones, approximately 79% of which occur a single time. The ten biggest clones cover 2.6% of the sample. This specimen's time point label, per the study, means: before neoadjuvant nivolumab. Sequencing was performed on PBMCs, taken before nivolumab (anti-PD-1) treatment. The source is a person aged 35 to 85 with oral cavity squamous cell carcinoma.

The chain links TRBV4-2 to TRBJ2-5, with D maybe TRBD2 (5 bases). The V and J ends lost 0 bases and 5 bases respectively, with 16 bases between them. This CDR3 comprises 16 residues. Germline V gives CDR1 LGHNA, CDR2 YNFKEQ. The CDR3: CASSQELGRKGETQYF. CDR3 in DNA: TGTGCCAGCAGCCAAGAATTGGGGAGAAAAGGGGAGACCCAGTACTTC.

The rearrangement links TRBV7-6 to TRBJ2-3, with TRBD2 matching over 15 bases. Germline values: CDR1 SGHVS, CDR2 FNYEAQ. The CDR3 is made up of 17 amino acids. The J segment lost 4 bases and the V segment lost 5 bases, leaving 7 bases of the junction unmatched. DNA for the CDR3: TGTGCCAGCAGCCCCGCCGGACTAGCGGGGGGGGCAGATACGCAGTATTTT. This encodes CASSPAGLAGGADTQYF. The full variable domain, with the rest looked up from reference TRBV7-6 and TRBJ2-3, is GAGVSQSPRYKVTKRGQDVALRCDPISGHVSLYWYRQALGQGPEFLTYFNYEAQQDKSGLPNDRFSAERPEGSISTLTIQRTEQRDSAMYRCASSPAGLAGGADTQYFGPGTRLTVL.

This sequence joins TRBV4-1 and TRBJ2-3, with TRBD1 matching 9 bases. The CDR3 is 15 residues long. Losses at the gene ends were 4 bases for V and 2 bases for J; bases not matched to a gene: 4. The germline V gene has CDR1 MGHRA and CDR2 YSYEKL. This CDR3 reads CASSPGQGPTDTQYF. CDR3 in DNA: TGCGCCAGCAGCCCGGGACAGGGACCCACAGATACGCAGTATTTT.

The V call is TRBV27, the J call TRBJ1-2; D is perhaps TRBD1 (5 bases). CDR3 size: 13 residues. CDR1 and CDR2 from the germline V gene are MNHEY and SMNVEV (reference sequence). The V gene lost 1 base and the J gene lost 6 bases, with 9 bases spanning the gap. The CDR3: CASSLFKGNGYTF. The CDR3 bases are TGTGCCAGCAGTTTATTCAAGGGGAATGGCTACACCTTC.

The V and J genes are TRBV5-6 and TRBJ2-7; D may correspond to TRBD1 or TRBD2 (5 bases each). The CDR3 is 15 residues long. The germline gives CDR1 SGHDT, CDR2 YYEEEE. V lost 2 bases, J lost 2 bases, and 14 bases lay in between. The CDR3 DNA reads TGTGCCAGCAGCTTCCCGGGACGGTTCACCTACGAGCAGTACTTC. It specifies CASSFPGRFTYEQYF.

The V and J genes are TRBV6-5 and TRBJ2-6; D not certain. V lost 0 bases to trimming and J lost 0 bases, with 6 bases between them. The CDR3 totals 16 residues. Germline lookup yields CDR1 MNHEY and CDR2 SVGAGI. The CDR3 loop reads CASSYSGNSGANVLTF. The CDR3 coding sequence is TGTGCCAGCAGTTACTCGGGCAACTCTGGGGCCAACGTCCTGACTTTC.

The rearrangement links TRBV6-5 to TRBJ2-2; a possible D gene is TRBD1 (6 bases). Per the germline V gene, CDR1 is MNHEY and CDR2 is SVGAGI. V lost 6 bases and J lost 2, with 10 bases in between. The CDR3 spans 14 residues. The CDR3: CASRTGTNTGELFF. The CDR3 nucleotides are TGTGCCAGCAGGACAGGTACCAACACCGGGGAGCTGTTTTTT.

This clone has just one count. The CDR3 nucleotides read TGTGCCAGCTCCCGGGGGGATGGGGCCAACGTCCTGACTTTC. This sequence encodes CASSRGDGANVLTF. The rearrangement uses TRBV6-4 and TRBJ2-6; TRBD2 agrees at 7 bases. This CDR3 has 14 amino acids. Germline assignment: CDR1 MRHNA and CDR2 SNTAGT. V lost 8 bases to trimming and J lost 3 bases; unmatched junction nucleotides: 4.

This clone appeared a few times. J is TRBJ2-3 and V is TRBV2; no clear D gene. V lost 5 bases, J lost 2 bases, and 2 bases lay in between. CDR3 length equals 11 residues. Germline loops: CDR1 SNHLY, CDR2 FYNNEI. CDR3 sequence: CASSYTDTQYF. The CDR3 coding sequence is TGTGCCAGCAGTTACACAGATACGCAGTATTTT. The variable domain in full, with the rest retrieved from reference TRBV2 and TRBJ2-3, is EPEVTQTPSHQVTQMGQEVILRCVPISNHLYFYWYRQILGQKVEFLVSFYNNEISEKSEIFDDQFSVERPDGSNFTLKIRSTKLEDSAMYFCASSYTDTQYFGPGTRLTVL.

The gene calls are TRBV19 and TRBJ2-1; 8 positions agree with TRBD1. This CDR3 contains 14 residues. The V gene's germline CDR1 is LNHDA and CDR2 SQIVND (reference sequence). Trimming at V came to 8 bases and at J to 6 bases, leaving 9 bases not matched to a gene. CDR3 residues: CASSDRGKSNEQFF. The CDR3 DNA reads TGTGCCAGTTCCGACAGGGGAAAAAGCAATGAGCAGTTCTTC.

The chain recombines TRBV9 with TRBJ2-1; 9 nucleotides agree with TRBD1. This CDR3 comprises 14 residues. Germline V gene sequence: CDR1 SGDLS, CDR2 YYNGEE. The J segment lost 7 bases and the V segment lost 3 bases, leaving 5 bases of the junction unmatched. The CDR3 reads CASSANRGPNEQFF. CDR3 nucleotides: TGTGCCAGCAGCGCGAACAGGGGGCCGAATGAGCAGTTCTTC. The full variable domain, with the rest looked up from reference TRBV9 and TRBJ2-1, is DSGVTQTPKHLITATGQRVTLRCSPRSGDLSVYWYQQSLDQGLQFLIQYYNGEERAKGNILERFSAQQFPDLHSELNLSSLELGDSALYFCASSANRGPNEQFFGPGTRLTVL.

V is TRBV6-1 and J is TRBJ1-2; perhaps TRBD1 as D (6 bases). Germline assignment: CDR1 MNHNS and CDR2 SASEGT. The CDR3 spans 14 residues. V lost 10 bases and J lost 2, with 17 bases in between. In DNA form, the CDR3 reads TGTGCCACCTATAGACAGGCAGGCAACTATGGCTACACCTTC. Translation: CATYRQAGNYGYTF.

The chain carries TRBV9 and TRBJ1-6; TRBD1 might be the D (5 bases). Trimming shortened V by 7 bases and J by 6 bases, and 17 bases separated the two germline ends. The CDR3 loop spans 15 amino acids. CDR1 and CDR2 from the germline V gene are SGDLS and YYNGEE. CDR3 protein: CASGDGSDLNSPLHF. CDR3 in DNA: TGTGCCAGCGGGGACGGCTCGGATCTTAATTCACCCCTCCACTTT.

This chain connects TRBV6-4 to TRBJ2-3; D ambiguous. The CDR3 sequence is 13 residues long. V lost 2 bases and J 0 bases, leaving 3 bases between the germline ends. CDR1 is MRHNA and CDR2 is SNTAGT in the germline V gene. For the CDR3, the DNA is TGTGCCAGCAGTGACCTAAGCACAGATACGCAGTATTTT. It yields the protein CASSDLSTDTQYF.

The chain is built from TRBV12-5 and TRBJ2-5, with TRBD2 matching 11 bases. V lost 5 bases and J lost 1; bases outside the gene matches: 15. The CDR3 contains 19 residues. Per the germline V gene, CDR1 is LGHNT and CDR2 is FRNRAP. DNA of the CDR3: TGTGCTAGTGGTCACCGTCGCCTCACTAGCGGGGGATCCCAAGAGACCCAGTACTTC. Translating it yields CASGHRRLTSGGSQETQYF.

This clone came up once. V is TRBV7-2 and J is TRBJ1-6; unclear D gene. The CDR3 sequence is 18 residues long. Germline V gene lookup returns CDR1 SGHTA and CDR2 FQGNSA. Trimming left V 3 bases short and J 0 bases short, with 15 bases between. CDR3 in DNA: TGTGCCAGCAGCTTTCGCGACGGCTCGAGCTCCTATAATTCACCCCTCCACTTT. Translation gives CASSFRDGSSSYNSPLHF.

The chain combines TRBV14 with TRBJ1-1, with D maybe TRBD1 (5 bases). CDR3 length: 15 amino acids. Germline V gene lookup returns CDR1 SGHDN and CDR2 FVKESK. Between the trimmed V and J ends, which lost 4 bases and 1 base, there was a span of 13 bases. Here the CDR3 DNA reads TGTGCCAGCAGCCTCGCAGGTGGGGCGAACACTGAAGCTTTCTTT. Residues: CASSLAGGANTEAFF.

CDR3 sequence reads: CASSDGGGSEKLFF. For the CDR3, the DNA is TGTGCCAGCAGTGACGGGGGGGGGAGTGAAAAACTGTTTTTT. This chain links TRBV25-1 with TRBJ1-4; D might be TRBD1 (5 bases). The germline V gene encodes CDR1 MGHDK and CDR2 SYGVNS. The CDR3 loop spans 14 amino acids. V lost 3 bases to trimming and J lost 7 bases, with 12 bases between them.

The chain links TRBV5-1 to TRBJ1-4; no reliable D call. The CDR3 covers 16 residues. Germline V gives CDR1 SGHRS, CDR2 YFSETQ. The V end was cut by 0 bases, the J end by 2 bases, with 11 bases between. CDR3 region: CASSLGNTGTNEKLFF. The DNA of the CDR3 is TGCGCCAGCAGCTTGGGGAATACTGGGACTAATGAAAAACTGTTTTTT.

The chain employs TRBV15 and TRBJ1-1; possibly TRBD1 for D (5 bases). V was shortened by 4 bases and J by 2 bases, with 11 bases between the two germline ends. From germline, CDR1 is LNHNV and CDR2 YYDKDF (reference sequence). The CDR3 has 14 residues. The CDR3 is CATSTGDSNTEAFF. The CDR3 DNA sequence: TGTGCCACCAGCACTGGAGACAGCAACACTGAAGCTTTCTTT. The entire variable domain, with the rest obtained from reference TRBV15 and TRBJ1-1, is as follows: DAMVIQNPRYQVTQFGKPVTLSCSQTLNHNVMYWYQQKSSQAPKLLFHYYDKDFNNEADTPDNFQSRRPNTSFCFLDIRSPGLGDTAMYLCATSTGDSNTEAFFGQGTRLTVV.

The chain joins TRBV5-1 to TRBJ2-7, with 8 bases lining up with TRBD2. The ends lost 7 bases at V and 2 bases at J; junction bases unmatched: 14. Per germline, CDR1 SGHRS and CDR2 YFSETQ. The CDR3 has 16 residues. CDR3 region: CASGGLSGSRTYEQYF. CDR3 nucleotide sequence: TGCGCCAGCGGGGGCCTGAGCGGGAGTAGAACCTACGAGCAGTACTTC.

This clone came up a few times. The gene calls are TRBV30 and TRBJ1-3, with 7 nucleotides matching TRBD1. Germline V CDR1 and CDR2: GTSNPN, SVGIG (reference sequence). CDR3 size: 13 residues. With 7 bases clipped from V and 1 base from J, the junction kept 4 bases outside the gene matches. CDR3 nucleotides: TGTGCCTACCCGACAGGGTCTGGAAACACCATATATTTT. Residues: CAYPTGSGNTIYF.

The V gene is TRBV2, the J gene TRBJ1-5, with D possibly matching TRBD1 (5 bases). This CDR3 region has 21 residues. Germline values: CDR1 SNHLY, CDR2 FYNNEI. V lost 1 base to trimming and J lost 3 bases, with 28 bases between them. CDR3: CASSEVGVRQGWRGVNQPQHF. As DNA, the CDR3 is TGTGCCAGCAGTGAAGTTGGAGTCCGACAAGGCTGGAGAGGGGTCAATCAGCCCCAGCATTTT.

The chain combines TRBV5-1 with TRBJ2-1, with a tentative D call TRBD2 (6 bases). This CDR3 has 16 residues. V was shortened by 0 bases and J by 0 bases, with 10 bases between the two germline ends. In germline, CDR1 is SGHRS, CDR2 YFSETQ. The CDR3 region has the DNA TGCGCCAGCAGCTTGGCGGGGGTATACTCCTACAATGAGCAGTTCTTC. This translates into CASSLAGVYSYNEQFF.

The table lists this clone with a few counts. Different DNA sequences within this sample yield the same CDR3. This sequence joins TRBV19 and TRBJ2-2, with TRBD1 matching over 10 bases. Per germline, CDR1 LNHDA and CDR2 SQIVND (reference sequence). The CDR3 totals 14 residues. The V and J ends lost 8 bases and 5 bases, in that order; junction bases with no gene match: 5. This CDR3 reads CASRQGASTGELFF. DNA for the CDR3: TGTGCCAGTCGACAGGGGGCAAGTACCGGGGAGCTGTTTTTT.

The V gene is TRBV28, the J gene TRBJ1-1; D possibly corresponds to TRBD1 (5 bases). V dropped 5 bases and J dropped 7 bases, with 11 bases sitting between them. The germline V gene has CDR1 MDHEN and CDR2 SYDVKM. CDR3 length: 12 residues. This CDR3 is CASSRQILEAFF. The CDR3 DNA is TGTGCCAGCAGTCGACAGATCCTTGAAGCTTTCTTT.

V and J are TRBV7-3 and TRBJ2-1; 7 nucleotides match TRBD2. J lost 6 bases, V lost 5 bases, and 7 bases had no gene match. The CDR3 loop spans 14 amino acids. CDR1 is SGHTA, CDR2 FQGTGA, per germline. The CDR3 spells CASSPNSGLNEQFF. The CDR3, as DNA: TGTGCCAGCAGCCCAAATAGCGGGCTCAATGAGCAGTTCTTC.

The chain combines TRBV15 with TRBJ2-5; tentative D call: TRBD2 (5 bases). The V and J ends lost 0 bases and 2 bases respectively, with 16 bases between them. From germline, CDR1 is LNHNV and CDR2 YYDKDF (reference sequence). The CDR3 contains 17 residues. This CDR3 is CATSRDGPGGLQETQYF. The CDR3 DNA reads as TGTGCCACCAGCAGAGATGGCCCCGGAGGACTGCAAGAGACCCAGTACTTC.